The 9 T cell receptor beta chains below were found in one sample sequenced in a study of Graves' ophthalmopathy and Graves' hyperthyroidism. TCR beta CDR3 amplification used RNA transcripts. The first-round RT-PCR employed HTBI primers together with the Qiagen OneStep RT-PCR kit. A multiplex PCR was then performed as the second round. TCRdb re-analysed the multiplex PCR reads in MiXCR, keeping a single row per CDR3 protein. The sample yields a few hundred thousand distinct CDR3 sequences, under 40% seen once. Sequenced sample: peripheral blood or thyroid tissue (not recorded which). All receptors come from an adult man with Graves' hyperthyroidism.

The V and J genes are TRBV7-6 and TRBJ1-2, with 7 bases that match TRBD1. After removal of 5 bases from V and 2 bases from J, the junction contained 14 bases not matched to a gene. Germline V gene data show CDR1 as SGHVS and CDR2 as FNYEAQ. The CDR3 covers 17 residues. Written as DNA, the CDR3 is TGTGCCAGCAGCGTCACGACAGGGAGTCTCCTCAACTATGGCTACACCTTC. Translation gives CASSVTTGSLLNYGYTF.

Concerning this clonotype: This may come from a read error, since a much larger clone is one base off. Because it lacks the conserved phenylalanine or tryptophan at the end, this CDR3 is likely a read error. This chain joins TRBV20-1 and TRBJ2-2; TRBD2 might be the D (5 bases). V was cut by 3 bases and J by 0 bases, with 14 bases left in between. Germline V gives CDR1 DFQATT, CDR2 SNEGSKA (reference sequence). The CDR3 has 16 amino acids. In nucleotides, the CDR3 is TGCAGTGCTAGTGTGACTAACGCGGCGAACACCGGGGAGCTGTTTCTT. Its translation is CSASVTNAANTGELFL.

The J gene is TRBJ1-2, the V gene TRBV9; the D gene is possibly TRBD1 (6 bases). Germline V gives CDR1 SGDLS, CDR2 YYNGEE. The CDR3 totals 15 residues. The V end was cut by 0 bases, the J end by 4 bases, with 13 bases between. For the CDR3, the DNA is TGTGCCAGCAGCGTAGAGGGGGGGGGGGTCTATGGCTACACCTTC. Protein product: CASSVEGGGVYGYTF.

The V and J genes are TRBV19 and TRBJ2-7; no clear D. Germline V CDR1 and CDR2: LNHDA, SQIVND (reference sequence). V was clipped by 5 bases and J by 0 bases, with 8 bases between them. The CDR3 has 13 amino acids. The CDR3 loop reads CASSAESSYEQYF. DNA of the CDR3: TGTGCCAGTAGTGCCGAGAGCTCCTACGAGCAGTACTTC. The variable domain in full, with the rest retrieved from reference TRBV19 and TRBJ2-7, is DGGITQSPKYLFRKEGQNVTLSCEQNLNHDAMYWYRQDPGQGLRLIYYSQIVNDFQKGDIAEGYSVSREKKESFPLTVTSAQKNPTAFYLCASSAESSYEQYFGPGTRLTVT.

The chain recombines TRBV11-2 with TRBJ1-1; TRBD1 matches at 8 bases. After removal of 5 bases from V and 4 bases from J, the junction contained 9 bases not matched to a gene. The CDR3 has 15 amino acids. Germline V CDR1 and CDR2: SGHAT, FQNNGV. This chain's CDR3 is CASSPEQGDFTEAFF. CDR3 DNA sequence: TGTGCCAGCAGCCCGGAACAGGGGGACTTCACTGAAGCTTTCTTT.

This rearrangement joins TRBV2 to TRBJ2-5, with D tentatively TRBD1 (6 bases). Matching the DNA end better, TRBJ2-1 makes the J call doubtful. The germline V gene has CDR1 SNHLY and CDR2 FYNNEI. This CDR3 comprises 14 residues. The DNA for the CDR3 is TGTGCCAGCACGATCACGGACAGTAGGAATGAGCAGTTCTTC. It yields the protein CASTITDSRNEQFF.

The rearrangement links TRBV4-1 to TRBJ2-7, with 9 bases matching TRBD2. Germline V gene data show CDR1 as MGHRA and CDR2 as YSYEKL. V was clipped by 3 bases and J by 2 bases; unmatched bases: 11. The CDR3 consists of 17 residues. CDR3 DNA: TGCGCCAGCAGCCATGGTCGGCTAGCGGGGAGCCCCTACGAGCAGTACTTC. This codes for CASSHGRLAGSPYEQYF.

The CDR3 region has the DNA TGCAGTGCTCCGGGGGAGGGACTCTACGAGCAGTACTTC. It translates to CSAPGEGLYEQYF. The V call is TRBV20-1, the J call TRBJ2-7; 7 bases map to TRBD2. Germline-derived CDR1 and CDR2 are DFQATT and SNEGSKA (reference sequence). The V and J ends lost 5 bases and 3 bases, in that order; junction bases with no gene match: 7. The CDR3 is 13 amino acids.

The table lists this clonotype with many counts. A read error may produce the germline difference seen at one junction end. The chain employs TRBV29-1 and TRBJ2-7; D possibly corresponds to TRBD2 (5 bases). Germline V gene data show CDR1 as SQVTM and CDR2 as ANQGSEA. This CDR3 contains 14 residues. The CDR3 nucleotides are TGCAGCGTCGAAGGCACTAGAACTCCCTACGAGCAGTACTTC. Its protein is CSVEGTRTPYEQYF.